This T cell receptor beta chain was retrieved from a study of beta chain features in type 1 diabetes. Sequenced material consisted of expressed TCRB transcripts (all of the isolated RNA was reverse transcribed). The repertoire was sequenced with immunoSEQ multiplex PCR; TCRdb's copy has only in-frame clones and lacks some. There are 300,000 or so clones in the sample; approximately 15% occur only once, and over 0.015% lies in the top ten. Turning to this clone: The antigen is undetermined.

The study's findings and limits: Naive, central memory and regulatory TCRB repertoires appeared more similar among patients than healthy donors. Moderate yet significant TCRB CDR3 shortening was seen in Type 1 diabetes patients in all four CD4+ subsets.

The germline V gene has CDR1 SGDLS and CDR2 YYNGEE. V was trimmed by 0 bases and J by 4 bases, leaving 10 bases between them. The CDR3 is 15 residues long. The TCR sequence derives from a man aged 25-45 years with type 1 diabetes. This sequence joins TRBV9 and TRBJ1-4, with D perhaps TRBD1 (5 bases). The sequenced material came from naive CD4+ T cells from blood. CDR3 sequence reads: CASSVEGAFNEKLFF. CDR3 coding DNA: TGTGCCAGCAGCGTAGAAGGGGCTTTTAATGAAAAACTGTTTTTT.